The 21 T cell receptor beta chains in this list originate from one sample, sequenced in a study of cytomegalovirus exposure and HLA in healthy donors. The PCR ran on 60 Vbeta and 13 Jbeta primers. Clones were read by immunoSEQ multiplex PCR, and TCRdb kept only the in-frame ones, dropping some. The sample includes about 120,000 clones, 78% of them seen just once. The source material was PBMCs. The source of these receptors is a young woman in good health and CMV-seronegative.

J is TRBJ1-2 and V is TRBV4-3; unclear D gene. Germline-derived CDR1 and CDR2 are LGHNA and YSLEER. This CDR3 contains 14 residues. Deletions cut 1 base from V and 8 bases from J, with 14 bases between. DNA of the CDR3: TGCGCCAGCAGCCAAGCCATAGCTGCGTGGGGCTACACCTTC. It is translated as CASSQAIAAWGYTF.

The chain carries TRBV18 and TRBJ1-5; TRBD1 is a possible D gene (6 bases). V was trimmed by 8 bases and J by 4 bases, leaving 12 bases between them. The CDR3 is 13 residues long. Per germline, CDR1 KGHSH and CDR2 LQKENI. CDR3 bases: TGTGCCAGCCGGGGGGCAGGAAATCAGCCCCAGCATTTT. Encoded protein: CASRGAGNQPQHF.

CDR3 bases: TGTGCCTGGAGGGCAGGGGGTCAAGAGACCCAGTACTTC. Amino acids: CAWRAGGQETQYF. The chain carries TRBV30 and TRBJ2-5; the match to TRBD1 covers 7 bases. The CDR3 is made up of 13 amino acids. Trimming removed 3 bases from V and 2 bases from J; junction bases left unmatched: 3. CDR1 and CDR2 from the germline V gene are GTSNPN and SVGIG (reference sequence).

The chain uses TRBV7-8 and TRBJ1-2, with D uncertain. The CDR3 has 15 amino acids. V lost 5 bases to trimming and J lost 4 bases, with 17 bases between them. Germline values: CDR1 SGHVS, CDR2 FQNEAQ. The CDR3 protein is CASSPSDLPRYGYTF. Written as DNA, the CDR3 is TGTGCCAGCAGCCCTAGTGACCTCCCCCGCTATGGCTACACCTTC.

V and J are TRBV6-5 and TRBJ1-2, with a tentative D call TRBD1 (5 bases). The V and J ends lost 7 bases and 7 bases respectively, with 13 bases between them. The CDR3 length is 12 residues. The germline V gene has CDR1 MNHEY and CDR2 SVGAGI. The CDR3 region is CASMRRGGGYTF. The CDR3 nucleotides read TGTGCCAGCATGCGGAGGGGCGGTGGCTACACCTTC.

The rearrangement links TRBV7-9 to TRBJ1-2; 9 bases fit TRBD1. The germline CDR1 and CDR2 sequences are SEHNR and FQNEAQ (reference sequence). Trimming took 5 bases from V and 0 from J; bases not matched to a gene: 13. The CDR3 sequence is 18 residues long. The chain's CDR3 is CASSTHTHRQGANYGYTF. The CDR3 nucleotides read TGTGCCAGCAGCACCCATACCCACAGACAGGGGGCTAACTATGGCTACACCTTC. Filled out from reference TRBV7-9 and TRBJ1-2, the complete variable domain reads DTGVSQNPRHKITKRGQNVTFRCDPISEHNRLYWYRQTLGQGPEFLTYFQNEAQLEKSRLLSDRFSAERPKGSFSTLEIQRTEQGDSAMYLCASSTHTHRQGANYGYTFGSGTRLTVV.

This clone has just one count. The chain combines TRBV4-3 with TRBJ2-1, with 8 bases aligning to TRBD2. Losses at the gene ends were 2 bases for V and 7 bases for J; bases not matched to a gene: 16. Germline V lookup: CDR1 LGHNA, CDR2 YSLEER. This CDR3 is 18 amino acids long. The CDR3 coding sequence is TGCGCCAGCAGCCAACTGATAGCGGGAAGCACAGCCCCAAATGAGCAGTTCTTC. The encoded protein is CASSQLIAGSTAPNEQFF.

The V call is TRBV30, the J call TRBJ2-5, with 9 bases identical to TRBD2. The CDR3 contains 18 residues. Germline loops: CDR1 GTSNPN, CDR2 SVGIG (reference sequence). V shed 0 bases, J shed 2 bases, and the junction held 13 bases outside the gene matches. CDR3 DNA: TGTGCCTGGAGTGTACGCGGGGGGGTAGCGGGGGTGCAAGAGACCCAGTACTTC. Protein: CAWSVRGGVAGVQETQYF.

This rearrangement joins TRBV10-3 to TRBJ1-1; 9 bases agree with TRBD1. In germline, CDR1 is ENHRY, CDR2 SYGVKD. This CDR3 has 14 amino acids. Losses at the gene ends were 6 bases for V and 1 base for J; bases not matched to a gene: 3. This CDR3 reads CAISLTGGNTEAFF. Written as DNA, the CDR3 is TGTGCCATCAGCTTGACAGGGGGGAACACTGAAGCTTTCTTT.

The chain has TRBV28 and TRBJ2-1, with 10 bases that match TRBD2. V gave up 2 bases and J gave up 15 bases; unmatched junction bases: 13. The CDR3 consists of 15 residues. The germline V gene has CDR1 MDHEN and CDR2 SYDVKM. CDR3 sequence: CASSLRLAGAPGMFF. The DNA for the CDR3 is TGTGCCAGCAGTTTACGCCTAGCGGGGGCCCCAGGAATGTTCTTC.

The genes are TRBV11-2 and TRBJ2-7, with 7 bases aligning to TRBD1. CDR3 length: 15 amino acids. J lost 0 bases, V lost 5 bases, and 7 bases had no gene match. The germline V gene has CDR1 SGHAT and CDR2 FQNNGV. CDR3: CASSRRGLGSYEQYF. The CDR3 DNA reads TGTGCCAGCAGCCGCAGGGGGTTGGGCTCCTACGAGCAGTACTTC.

The genes are TRBV19 and TRBJ2-1; 7 positions agree with TRBD1. The V gene end was trimmed by 5 bases and the J gene end by 6 bases; junction bases not matched to a gene: 7. Germline CDR1 reads LNHDA; CDR2 reads SQIVND (reference sequence). The CDR3 length is 14 residues. The CDR3 protein is CASSPRQGGNEQFF. The CDR3 DNA follows: TGTGCCAGTAGTCCGCGACAGGGTGGCAATGAGCAGTTCTTC.

The chain carries TRBV7-9 and TRBJ1-4; the match to TRBD1 covers 9 bases. The ends lost 5 bases at V and 5 bases at J; junction bases unmatched: 3. The CDR3 consists of 14 residues. Germline V gene data show CDR1 as SEHNR and CDR2 as FQNEAQ (reference sequence). The CDR3 region has the DNA TGTGCCAGCAGCCCCGGACAGGGGAATGAAAAACTGTTTTTT. Translated: CASSPGQGNEKLFF.

The CDR3 DNA reads as TGTGCCAGCAGTGGGAGTCGGTTACAGGGTCGATTCGGTTACACTGAAGCTTTCTTT. This translates into CASSGSRLQGRFGYTEAFF. V usage is TRBV7-9 and J usage is TRBJ1-1, with a weak D call TRBD1 (6 bases). Germline V gene lookup returns CDR1 SEHNR and CDR2 FQNEAQ (reference sequence). V shed 6 bases and J shed 3 bases, with 29 bases lying between them. This CDR3 has 19 residues.

The rearrangement joins TRBV27 to TRBJ2-7; TRBD2 matches at 7 bases. The junction had 2 bases not matched to a gene; V was cut back by 1 base and J by 5 bases. This CDR3 has 13 amino acids. Germline CDR1 is MNHEY and CDR2 is SMNVEV (reference sequence). The CDR3 protein is CASSLWGGDEQYF. The CDR3 DNA sequence: TGTGCCAGCAGTTTATGGGGGGGGGACGAGCAGTACTTC.

The chain joins TRBV9 to TRBJ2-7; possible D gene TRBD1, 5 bases. Germline lookup yields CDR1 SGDLS and CDR2 YYNGEE. V was pared by 4 bases and J by 3 bases, with 11 bases between. This CDR3 region has 13 residues. The CDR3 bases are TGTGCCAGCAGCTTGGGGCCACTCTACGAGCAGTACTTC. Protein sequence: CASSLGPLYEQYF.

The genes are TRBV2 and TRBJ1-2, with TRBD1 identical over 11 bases. This CDR3 has 12 residues. Germline values: CDR1 SNHLY, CDR2 FYNNEI. The trim removed 9 bases at V and 8 bases at J, leaving 5 bases unmatched. CDR3 DNA sequence: TGTGCCAGAGAGGACAGGGGGCCCGGCTACACCTTC. It is translated as CAREDRGPGYTF.

The gene calls are TRBV6-5 and TRBJ2-5, with TRBD1 identical over 9 bases. J lost 5 bases, V lost 6 bases, and 4 bases had no gene match. Germline V gene data show CDR1 as MNHEY and CDR2 as SVGAGI. CDR3 length: 13 residues. The CDR3 loop is CASSTGGSETQYF. The CDR3, as DNA: TGTGCCAGCAGCACAGGGGGCTCCGAGACCCAGTACTTC.

In its sample, this clone was seen a few times. This sequence joins TRBV10-3 and TRBJ2-1; 8 positions agree with TRBD1. Trimming took 8 bases from V and 7 from J; bases not matched to a gene: 7. The CDR3 consists of 13 residues. CDR1 and CDR2 from the germline V gene are ENHRY and SYGVKD. This CDR3 reads CAILGQGANEQFF. Written as DNA, the CDR3 is TGTGCCATCCTCGGACAGGGTGCGAATGAGCAGTTCTTC.

The V and J genes are TRBV10-3 and TRBJ2-2, with 8 bases aligning to TRBD1. From germline, CDR1 is ENHRY and CDR2 SYGVKD. The CDR3 covers 13 residues. Trimming removed 10 bases from V and 5 bases from J; junction bases left unmatched: 6. The CDR3 nucleotides read TGTGCCACCCAGGGGGCTTCTACCGGGGAGCTGTTTTTT. This gives the protein CATQGASTGELFF.

In this sample, this clone turned up a few times. The CDR3 spells CASSLSGSGGNEQFF. The CDR3 DNA sequence: TGTGCCAGCAGTCTCAGCGGGAGTGGGGGCAATGAGCAGTTCTTC. The genes are TRBV9 and TRBJ2-1, with 8 bases aligning to TRBD2. CDR1 is SGDLS and CDR2 is YYNGEE in the germline V gene. The V segment lost 5 bases and the J segment 6 bases; nucleotides outside the gene matches: 10. The CDR3 totals 15 residues.